A selection of T cell receptor beta chains follows, all from one sample in a study of tumor-infiltrating lymphocytes in primary liver carcinoma. TCRdb called the multiplex PCR reads again in MiXCR, with one record for every CDR3 protein. The table records 95,000 to 150,000 distinct CDR3 sequences, roughly 70% of them present only once. Sequencing input: tumor-adjacent normal liver tissue. Source of these receptors: a woman in her sixties or seventies with primary liver carcinoma and hepatitis B virus infection. The CDR3 runs from the conserved cysteine through the conserved F or W. D genes are given only for firm matches. Size is stated for part of the rows, as once, few or many counts, or as a class when the clone is expanded.

d_call: -; clone_size: many; v_call: TRBV28; j_call: TRBJ2-5; cdr3_nt: TGTGCCAGCAGAGCCCAGAAAGGGTTGACGGAGACCCAGTACTTC; cdr3_aa: CASRAQKGLTETQYF
d_call: -; clone_size: medium-sized; v_call: TRBV11-2; j_call: TRBJ1-5; cdr3_nt: TGTGCCAGCAGCTTGTACGTGGGTCAGCCCCAGCATTTT; cdr3_aa: CASSLYVGQPQHF
d_call: -; clone_size: -; v_call: TRBV6-2/TRBV6-3; j_call: TRBJ2-1; cdr3_nt: TGTGCCAGCAGTCCACTCACAGGTCCGTACTACAATGAGCCGTTCTTC; cdr3_aa: CASSPLTGPYYNEPFF
d_call: -; clone_size: -; v_call: TRBV12-3/TRBV12-4; j_call: TRBJ2-1; cdr3_nt: TGTGCCAGCAGTTTAGGGGGGAGTGTGAGGGCCGCGGTCTTC; cdr3_aa: CASSLGGSVRAAVF
d_call: -; clone_size: -; v_call: TRBV12-5; j_call: TRBJ1-1; cdr3_nt: TGTGCTAGTGCTGTACAGCCTAACATGGACACTGAAGCTTTCTTT; cdr3_aa: CASAVQPNMDTEAFF
d_call: -; clone_size: -; v_call: TRBV28; j_call: TRBJ2-3; cdr3_nt: TGTGTCGGCAGTTTCGGCAGGGGAGGGACAGATACACAGTATTTT; cdr3_aa: CVGSFGRGGTDTQYF
d_call: -; clone_size: many; v_call: TRBV14; j_call: TRBJ2-1; cdr3_nt: TGTGCCAGCAGCCAAAGGGGGACGGGTGAGCAGTTCTTC; cdr3_aa: CASSQRGTGEQFF
d_call: -; clone_size: -; v_call: TRBV29-1; j_call: TRBJ1-2; cdr3_nt: TGCAGCGTGAGGGGTGGGGCTAATGCTAACTATGGCTACACCTTC; cdr3_aa: CSVRGGANANYGYTF
d_call: TRBD1; clone_size: -; v_call: TRBV6-1; j_call: TRBJ1-5; cdr3_nt: TGTGCCAGCAGCGGACAGGGGATTGATCAGCCCAAGCATTTT; cdr3_aa: CASSGQGIDQPKHF
d_call: -; clone_size: -; v_call: TRBV6-5; j_call: TRBJ2-7; cdr3_nt: TGTGCCAGTAGTTACGGTTCACCAGTAACCTACGAGCAGTACTTC; cdr3_aa: CASSYGSPVTYEQYF
d_call: -; clone_size: -; v_call: TRBV25-1; j_call: TRBJ2-1; cdr3_nt: TGTGCCAGCAGGGCTGCTACTAGCCAACTCTACAATGAGCAGTTCTTC; cdr3_aa: CASRAATSQLYNEQFF
d_call: -; clone_size: many; v_call: TRBV12-3/TRBV12-4; j_call: TRBJ2-4; cdr3_nt: TGTGCCAGCAGTCAAAATAGGTGGAACATTCAGTACTTC; cdr3_aa: CASSQNRWNIQYF